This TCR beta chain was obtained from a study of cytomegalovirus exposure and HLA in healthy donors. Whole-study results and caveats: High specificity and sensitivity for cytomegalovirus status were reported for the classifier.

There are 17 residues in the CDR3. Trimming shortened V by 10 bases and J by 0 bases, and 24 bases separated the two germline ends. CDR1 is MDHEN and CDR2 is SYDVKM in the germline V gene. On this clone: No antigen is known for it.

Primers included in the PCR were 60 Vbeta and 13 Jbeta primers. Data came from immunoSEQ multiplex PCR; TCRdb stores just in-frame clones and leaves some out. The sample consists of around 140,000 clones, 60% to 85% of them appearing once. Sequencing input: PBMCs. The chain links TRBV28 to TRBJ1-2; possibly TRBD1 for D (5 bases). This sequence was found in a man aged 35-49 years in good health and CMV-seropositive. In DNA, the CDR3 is TGTGCCATTCTCGCCCCGGCCAGGGCGCCGTCTAACTATGGCTACACCTTC. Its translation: CAILAPARAPSNYGYTF.